These 18 T cell receptor beta chains came from one sample sequenced in a study of glioma-infiltrating T cells. TCR alpha and beta CDR3 regions were amplified from RNA using iRepertoire nested multiplex PCR. MiXCR, applied by TCRdb to the multiplex PCR reads, yields one record per CDR3 protein. In the table there are under 150,000 distinct CDR3 sequences, 24% of which are singletons. Material for sequencing was glioma tissue, nonneoplastic brain tissue, or PBMCs (not recorded which). These receptors originate from a human donor with low-grade glioma or glioblastoma, undergoing nonglioma brain surgery, or in good health (not recorded which).

The CDR3, as DNA: TGTGCCAGCAGCTTCACAGGGGCAAACACTGAAGCTTTCTTT. Its protein product is CASSFTGANTEAFF. The rearrangement links TRBV5-5 to TRBJ1-1; TRBD1 agrees at 7 bases. There are 14 residues in the CDR3. From germline, CDR1 is SGHKS and CDR2 YYEKEE (reference sequence). The junction had 3 bases not matched to a gene; V was cut back by 2 bases and J by 2 bases.

The rearrangement uses TRBV6-1 and TRBJ2-7; D is ambiguous. Trimming took off 5 bases at V and 3 bases at J, with 5 bases between the two ends. The length of the CDR3 is 11 residues. Germline-derived CDR1 and CDR2 are MNHNS and SASEGT. The CDR3 DNA is TGTGCCAGCAGTTTCTACTACGAGCAGTACGTC. It specifies CASSFYYEQYV.

V and J are TRBV20-1 and TRBJ2-3; 8 bases fit TRBD2. Germline V gene sequence: CDR1 DFQATT, CDR2 SNEGSKA (reference sequence). The CDR3 length is 16 residues. After removal of 5 bases from V and 2 bases from J, the junction contained 12 bases not matched to a gene. The CDR3 here is CSASGGSGGYTDTQYF. The CDR3 DNA follows: TGCAGTGCTTCGGGGGGAAGCGGGGGATACACAGATACGCAGTATTTT.

For this clonotype: At one end the junction does not follow the germline gene, possibly because of a read error. The rearrangement joins TRBV27 to TRBJ2-5; D ambiguous. The germline V gene encodes CDR1 MNHEY and CDR2 SMNVEV (reference sequence). The CDR3 sequence is 13 residues long. CDR3 in amino acids: CASSSQAWVTKYF. The CDR3 DNA is TGTGCCAGCAGTTCCCAAGCGTGGGTGACCAAGTACTTC.

This sequence joins TRBV6-1 and TRBJ2-5, with unresolved D. This CDR3 region has 13 residues. V was shortened by 3 bases and J by 1 base, with 6 bases between the two germline ends. Germline CDR1 reads MNHNS; CDR2 reads SASEGT. For the CDR3, the DNA is TGTGCCAGCAGTGACCCACCCCAAGAGACCCAGTACTTC. This gives the protein CASSDPPQETQYF.

V usage is TRBV5-5 and J usage is TRBJ2-3, with 7 bases identical to TRBD2. The CDR3 covers 13 residues. V was pared by 5 bases and J by 3 bases, with 3 bases of the junction left unmatched. The germline CDR1 and CDR2 sequences are SGHKS and YYEKEE (reference sequence). The CDR3, as DNA: TGTGCCAGCAGGAGGGAGGGGACAGATACGCAGTATTTT. Its protein product is CASRREGTDTQYF. The variable domain in full, with the rest retrieved from reference TRBV5-5 and TRBJ2-3, is DAGVTQSPTHLIKTRGQQVTLRCSPISGHKSVSWYQQVLGQGPQFIFQYYEKEERGRGNFPDRFSARQFPNYSSELNVNALLLGDSALYLCASRREGTDTQYFGPGTRLTVL.

This clonotype was detected many times. The rearrangement links TRBV6-2 or TRBV6-3 to TRBJ1-4; possible D gene TRBD1, 5 bases. CDR1 is MNHEY and CDR2 is SVGEGT in the germline V gene. CDR3 length: 14 residues. Trimming took 2 bases from V and 8 from J, leaving 12 bases between them. The CDR3 DNA reads TGTGCCAGCAGTTACAGAGGGGAAAGGGAAAAACTGTTTTTT. Translating it yields CASSYRGEREKLFF.

The genes are TRBV28 and TRBJ2-5; D call uncertain. Germline CDR1 is MDHEN and CDR2 is SYDVKM. Trimming removed 4 bases at V and 2 bases at J, with 5 bases between. The CDR3 totals 12 residues. The CDR3 bases are TGTGCCAGCAGTTCGAATCAAGAGACCCAGTACTTC. This gives the protein CASSSNQETQYF.

This clonotype was observed many times. The chain has TRBV7-2 and TRBJ2-3; D may be TRBD2 (6 bases). Germline lookup yields CDR1 SGHTA and CDR2 FQGNSA. The V and J ends lost 5 bases and 5 bases respectively, with 11 bases between them. CDR3 length equals 13 residues. The CDR3 reads CASSREVGDTQYF. CDR3 in DNA: TGTGCCAGCAGCAGGGAGGTCGGAGATACGCAGTATTTT.

This clonotype has a handful of counts. The chain combines TRBV6-4 with TRBJ1-5, with 8 bases aligning to TRBD1. Unmatched junction bases numbered 16, after V lost 4 bases and J lost 8 bases. The germline V gene has CDR1 MRHNA and CDR2 SNTAGT. The CDR3 totals 17 residues. The CDR3 loop reads CASSGLDREPVREPQHF. In DNA, the CDR3 is TGTGCCAGCAGTGGCTTGGACAGGGAACCGGTGAGAGAGCCCCAGCATTTT.

This clonotype counts as medium-sized (0.01 to 0.1%). V is TRBV27 and J is TRBJ1-2; 8 bases are shared with TRBD1. Germline CDR1 reads MNHEY; CDR2 reads SMNVEV (reference sequence). V lost 5 bases and J lost 8; bases outside the gene matches: 7. CDR3 size: 13 residues. The CDR3 DNA is TGTGCCAGCAGTGACAGGGGTTTGGAGGGCTACACCTTC. This translates into CASSDRGLEGYTF.

As concerns this clonotype: A much larger clone lies a single base off, so this may be a read error. The DNA for the CDR3 is TGTGCCAGCAGCCCCTCCGGACAGTATTATAGCAATCCGCCCCAGCATTTT. Translation gives CASSPSGQYYSNPPQHF. The chain links TRBV7-2 to TRBJ1-5; TRBD1 is a possible D gene (6 bases). The CDR3 contains 17 residues. From germline, CDR1 is SGHTA and CDR2 FQGNSA.

There are a few counts of this clonotype. The rearrangement links TRBV19 to TRBJ2-7, with D tentatively TRBD2 (6 bases). Germline assignment: CDR1 LNHDA and CDR2 SQIVND (reference sequence). The CDR3 is 16 residues long. Trimming cost V 1 base and J 3 bases, with 16 bases left between them. The CDR3 sequence is CASSIVGHGGCYEQYV. The CDR3 bases are TGTGCCAGTAGTATAGTAGGGCACGGGGGATGCTACGAGCAGTACGTC.

This clonotype came up many times. V and J are TRBV6-1 and TRBJ1-1, with D perhaps TRBD1 (6 bases). V lost 1 base to trimming and J lost 2 bases, with 8 bases between them. Germline V gene lookup returns CDR1 MNHNS and CDR2 SASEGT. CDR3 size: 14 residues. CDR3 nucleotides: TGTGCCAGCAGTGAAGGGACAGCCAACACTGAAGCTTTCTTT. Encoded protein: CASSEGTANTEAFF.

This clonotype was found many times. The genes are TRBV2 and TRBJ1-5; no clear D gene. This CDR3 is 15 amino acids long. The germline V gene has CDR1 SNHLY and CDR2 FYNNEI. V shed 6 bases and J shed 1 base, with 13 bases lying between them. Here the CDR3 DNA reads TGTGCCAGCAGACCCGATGATAGAAGCAATCAGCCCCAGCATTTT. Encoded protein: CASRPDDRSNQPQHF.

The table lists this clonotype with a few counts. The J gene is TRBJ2-3, the V gene TRBV6-4; unclear D gene. From germline, CDR1 is MRHNA and CDR2 SNTAGT. Trimming took off 0 bases at V and 4 bases at J, with 5 bases between the two ends. The CDR3 totals 13 residues. The CDR3 bases are TGTGCCAGCAGTGACTCGACCCCAGATACGCAGTATTTT. It encodes CASSDSTPDTQYF.

For this clonotype: This may be a read error: a much more frequent sequence differs by one nucleotide. This chain connects TRBV20-1 to TRBJ2-3, with 7 nucleotides matching TRBD2. The CDR3 loop spans 14 amino acids. From germline, CDR1 is DFQATT and CDR2 SNEGSKA (reference sequence). The CDR3 loop is CSAPREGSTDTHYF. In DNA, the CDR3 is TGCAGTGCACCCAGGGAGGGGAGCACAGATACGCATTATTTT.

With respect to this clonotype: This may be a read error: a much more frequent sequence differs by one nucleotide. V gene TRBV6-1 combines with J gene TRBJ1-1, with a possible D match to TRBD1 (6 bases). Germline CDR1 is MNHNS and CDR2 is SASEGT. The V end lost 5 bases, the J end lost 4 bases, and 14 bases lay between the germline ends. The CDR3 is 14 amino acids. CDR3 residues: CASSNTEGGTEAFF. In DNA, the CDR3 is TGTGCCAGCAGTAACACAGAGGGGGGCACTGAAGCTTTCTTT.